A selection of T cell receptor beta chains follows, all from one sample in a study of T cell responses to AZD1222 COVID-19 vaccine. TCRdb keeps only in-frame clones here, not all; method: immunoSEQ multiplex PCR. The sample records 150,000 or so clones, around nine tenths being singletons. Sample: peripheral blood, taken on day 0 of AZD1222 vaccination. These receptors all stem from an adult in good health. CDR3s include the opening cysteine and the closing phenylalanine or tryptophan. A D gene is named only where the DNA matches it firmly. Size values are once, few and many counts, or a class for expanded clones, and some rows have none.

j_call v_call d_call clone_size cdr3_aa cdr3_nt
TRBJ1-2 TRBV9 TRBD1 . CASSAETGQGNYGYTF TGTGCCAGCAGCGCCGAGACAGGACAGGGGAACTATGGCTACACCTTC
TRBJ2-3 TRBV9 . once CASSVGAGRSQYF TGTGCCAGCAGCGTAGGGGCGGGACGGTCGCAGTATTTT
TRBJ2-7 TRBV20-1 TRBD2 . CSASRGGRNYEQYF TGCAGTGCTAGTAGAGGCGGGAGGAACTACGAGCAGTACTTC
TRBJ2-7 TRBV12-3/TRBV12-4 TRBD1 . CASVDRDINEQYF TGTGCCAGTGTGGACAGGGATATCAACGAGCAGTACTTC
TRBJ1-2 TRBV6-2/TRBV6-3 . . CASSYLKTGLYGYTF TGTGCCAGCAGTTACCTCAAGACTGGATTATATGGCTACACCTTC
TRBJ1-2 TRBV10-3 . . CAIRSRANYGYTF TGTGCCATCCGGTCCCGAGCTAACTATGGCTACACCTTC
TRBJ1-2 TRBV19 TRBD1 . CASTPPGTGGFYGYTF TGTGCCAGTACCCCGCCCGGGACAGGGGGCTTCTATGGCTACACCTTC
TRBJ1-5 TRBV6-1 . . CASSELMGVQPQHF TGTGCCAGCAGTGAACTTATGGGTGTTCAGCCCCAGCATTTT
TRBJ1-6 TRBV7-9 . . CASSLGSYNSPLHF TGTGCCAGCAGCCTAGGGTCCTATAATTCACCCCTCCACTTT
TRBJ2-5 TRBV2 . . CASSDVRGGKTQYF TGTGCCAGCAGTGATGTCCGGGGCGGAAAGACCCAGTACTTC